Given below is one T cell receptor (beta chain) in context. The antigen remains undetermined. This sample stems from a study of CD8 T cells in ankylosing spondylitis. General study findings and limits: Reportedly, disease-linked clones are significantly enriched in ankylosing spondylitis patients' matched synovial fluid.

The CDR3 has 14 residues. In germline, CDR1 is MNHEY, CDR2 SVGAGI. With 4 bases clipped from V and 5 bases from J, the junction kept 4 bases outside the gene matches. For TCR beta, libraries came from quantitative 5'-RACE with molecular barcodes. TCRdb reanalysed the 5' RACE reads using MiXCR and keeps one entry per CDR3 protein. The sample lists 250,000 or so distinct CDR3 sequences, 20% to 30% occurring once. The clonotype comes from a male donor with ankylosing spondylitis or in good health (not recorded which). The genes are TRBV6-5 and TRBJ2-2, with TRBD2 matching over 7 bases. The source material was blood, either unsorted or a sorted T cell fraction (not recorded which). CDR3 in DNA: TGTGCCAGCAGTTCGAAACTAGCGACCGGGGAGCTGTTTTTT. This codes for CASSSKLATGELFF.